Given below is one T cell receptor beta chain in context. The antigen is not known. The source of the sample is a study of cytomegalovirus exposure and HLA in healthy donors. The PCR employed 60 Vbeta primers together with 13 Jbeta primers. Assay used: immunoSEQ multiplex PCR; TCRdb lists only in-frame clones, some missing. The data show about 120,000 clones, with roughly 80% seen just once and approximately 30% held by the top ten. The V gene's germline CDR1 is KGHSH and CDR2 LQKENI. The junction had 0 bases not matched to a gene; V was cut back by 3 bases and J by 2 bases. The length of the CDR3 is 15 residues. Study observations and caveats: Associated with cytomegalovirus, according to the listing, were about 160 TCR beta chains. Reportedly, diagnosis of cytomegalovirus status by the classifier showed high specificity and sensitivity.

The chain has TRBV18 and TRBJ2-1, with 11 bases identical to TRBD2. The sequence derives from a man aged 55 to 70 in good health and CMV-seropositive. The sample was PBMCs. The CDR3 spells CASSPSGRAYNEQFF. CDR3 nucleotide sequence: TGTGCCAGCTCACCTAGCGGGAGGGCCTACAATGAGCAGTTCTTC. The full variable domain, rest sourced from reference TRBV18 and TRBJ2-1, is NAGVMQNPRHLVRRRGQEARLRCSPMKGHSHVYWYRQLPEEGLKFMVYLQKENIIDESGMPKERFSAEFPKEGPSILRIQQVVRGDSAAYFCASSPSGRAYNEQFFGPGTRLTVL.